Detailed here is one T cell receptor (beta chain). Under the authors' procedure: Amplification of reference gene primers was used by the study to estimate nucleated cell counts. The protocol was immunoSEQ multiplex PCR, while the TCRdb copy is restricted to in-frame clones and leaves out a portion. That table is the source of V, J and clone size, and D and trimming were worked out from the DNA. The profile shows approximately 89,000 clones, more than 70% of them singletons. This specimen comes from a study of blood T cell repertoires in COVID-19. Study as a whole: Collection of acute and convalescent COVID-19 samples took place in the United States, Italy and Spain.

V lost 4 bases to trimming and J lost 1 base; unmatched junction nucleotides: 3. Per germline, CDR1 SGHRS and CDR2 YFSETQ. The CDR3 runs to 14 residues. This clonotype was sampled from a man between 65 and 85 years old with acute or convalescent COVID-19. Sequenced sample: peripheral blood. This chain links TRBV5-1 with TRBJ2-5; 8 positions match TRBD2. The chain's CDR3 is CASSITSGQETQYF. The CDR3 bases are TGCGCCAGCAGCATTACTAGCGGCCAAGAGACCCAGTACTTC.